These 8 T cell receptor beta chains originate from one sample sequenced in a study of control samples from healthy donors and cancer patients. The method was immunoSEQ multiplex PCR; TCRdb's version includes in-frame clones alone and lacks a portion of them. The sample includes 95,000 to 150,000 clones, roughly 90% of them seen just once. The sequenced sample was blood. The receptors here all came from a man aged 50-59 years in good health.

This clone was seen once. The chain joins TRBV27 to TRBJ2-3; a weak D match, TRBD1 (6 bases). Between the trimmed V and J ends, which lost 4 bases and 0 bases, there was a span of 8 bases. From germline, CDR1 is MNHEY and CDR2 SMNVEV (reference sequence). This CDR3 is built from 14 residues. The CDR3 sequence: CASSYRESTDTQYF. The CDR3 nucleotides read TGTGCCAGCAGTTACAGGGAAAGCACAGATACGCAGTATTTT.

For the CDR3, the DNA is TGTGCCAGCAGCTTTTGGGGTTCACCCCTCCACTTT. This translates into CASSFWGSPLHF. The V gene is TRBV5-6, the J gene TRBJ1-6; D gene ambiguous. Trimming left V 2 bases short and J 9 bases short, with 6 bases between. Germline V gene data show CDR1 as SGHDT and CDR2 as YYEEEE. The CDR3 has 12 amino acids.

This chain uses TRBV5-4 with TRBJ1-1; D unclear. Germline CDR1 SGHNT, CDR2 YYREEE (reference sequence). V dropped 4 bases and J dropped 6 bases, with 16 bases sitting between them. The length of the CDR3 is 14 residues. CDR3 in DNA: TGTGCCAGCAGCCCGAAGGGCGGGTACTCTGAAGCTTTCTTT. Its protein is CASSPKGGYSEAFF.

The chain couples TRBV7-2 to TRBJ1-2; D may be TRBD1 (6 bases). V was pared by 1 base and J by 5 bases, with 11 bases between. CDR1 is SGHTA and CDR2 is FQGNSA in the germline V gene. This CDR3 region has 14 residues. CDR3 sequence: CASSLGGGAYGYTF. The CDR3, as DNA: TGTGCCAGCAGCTTAGGGGGGGGCGCTTATGGCTACACCTTC.

The genes are TRBV4-2 and TRBJ2-7; a weak D match, TRBD2 (5 bases). The CDR3 loop spans 16 amino acids. Trimming stripped 4 bases from V and 5 bases from J, with 21 bases between. Germline lookup yields CDR1 LGHNA and CDR2 YNFKEQ. In nucleotides, the CDR3 is TGTGCCAGCAGCCCTTCGGACTTCCCATCCTCGCACGAGCAGTACTTC. Its translation is CASSPSDFPSSHEQYF.

This clone was detected once. The chain is built from TRBV6-1 and TRBJ1-5, with 7 bases lining up with TRBD1. Looked up from germline, CDR1 is MNHNS and CDR2 is SASEGT. Germline trimming cut 3 bases from V and 1 base from J; bases unmatched to any gene: 12. The CDR3 is made up of 18 amino acids. In nucleotides, the CDR3 is TGTGCCAGCAGTGACCGACAGGGTGGGGTTGGGAGCAATCAGCCCCAGCATTTT. This gives the protein CASSDRQGGVGSNQPQHF.

The gene calls are TRBV5-1 and TRBJ2-7; 12 nucleotides line up with TRBD1. The ends lost 3 bases at V and 5 bases at J; junction bases unmatched: 3. Germline V gene sequence: CDR1 SGHRS, CDR2 YFSETQ. The CDR3 consists of 14 residues. The CDR3 bases are TGCGCCAGCAGCTGGGGACAGGGGGCCAACGAGCAGTACTTC. Translated: CASSWGQGANEQYF. Drawing the rest from reference TRBV5-1 and TRBJ2-7, the complete variable domain is KAGVTQTPRYLIKTRGQQVTLSCSPISGHRSVSWYQQTPGQGLQFLFEYFSETQRNKGNFPGRFSGRQFSNSRSEMNVSTLELGDSALYLCASSWGQGANEQYFGPGTRLTVT.

The chain has TRBV11-3 and TRBJ2-7; 7 nucleotides align to TRBD1. The CDR3 is made up of 13 amino acids. Germline V CDR1 and CDR2: SGHNT, YENEEA. Unmatched junction bases numbered 6, after V lost 4 bases and J lost 6 bases. The CDR3 sequence is CASSSTGDGEQYF. For the CDR3, the DNA is TGTGCCAGCAGCTCCACAGGGGACGGCGAGCAGTACTTC.